The 21 T cell receptor beta chains in this list originate from one sample, sequenced in a study of CD8 T cells in ankylosing spondylitis. Each CDR3 protein gets one entry after TCRdb re-called the 5' RACE reads with MiXCR. Here the sample spans about 230,000 distinct CDR3 sequences, 8% to 10% being singletons. Sequencing was carried out using blood, either unsorted or a sorted T cell fraction (not recorded which). These receptors all come from a female donor with ankylosing spondylitis or in good health (not recorded which).

In its sample, this clonotype was seen many times. The rearrangement uses TRBV7-6 and TRBJ1-1; a possible D gene is TRBD1 (5 bases). CDR1 SGHVS and CDR2 FNYEAQ come from the germline V gene. Trimming pared 5 bases from V and 5 bases from J, leaving 15 bases between. The CDR3 totals 14 residues. CDR3 in amino acids: CASSLIGGRTEAFF. CDR3 coding DNA: TGTGCCAGCAGCCTAATCGGGGGTCGTACTGAAGCTTTCTTT.

This clonotype has at least ten counts. This rearrangement joins TRBV11-2 to TRBJ2-3, with 16 bases matching TRBD2. Per the germline V gene, CDR1 is SGHAT and CDR2 is FQNNGV. This CDR3 region has 18 residues. With 1 base clipped from V and 3 bases from J, the junction kept 4 bases outside the gene matches. CDR3 DNA: TGTGCCAGCAGCTTAGTAGTGGGACTAGCGGGAGGGACAGATACGCAGTATTTT. Protein product: CASSLVVGLAGGTDTQYF.

The gene calls are TRBV20-1 and TRBJ2-3, with 13 bases identical to TRBD2. J lost 3 bases, V lost 5 bases, and 14 bases had no gene match. Germline CDR1 is DFQATT and CDR2 is SNEGSKA (reference sequence). The CDR3 is made up of 18 amino acids. The CDR3 loop is CSAPGGTSGNRGTDTQYF. DNA for the CDR3: TGCAGTGCTCCGGGTGGGACTAGCGGGAATCGAGGAACAGATACGCAGTATTTT.

This clonotype was observed many times. This rearrangement joins TRBV7-9 to TRBJ2-1, with no clear D. Looked up from germline, CDR1 is SEHNR and CDR2 is FQNEAQ (reference sequence). This CDR3 region has 13 residues. Trimming pared 1 base from V and 8 bases from J, leaving 9 bases between. The CDR3 spells CASSLGRRDEQFF. In DNA, the CDR3 is TGTGCCAGCAGCTTAGGTCGCCGGGATGAGCAGTTCTTC.

This clonotype has a count of ten or more. The genes are TRBV20-1 and TRBJ2-4; 14 bases agree with TRBD2. J was trimmed by 5 bases and V by 5 bases; bases with no gene match: 8. This CDR3 spans 16 amino acids. CDR1 is DFQATT and CDR2 is SNEGSKA in the germline V gene (reference sequence). The chain's CDR3 is CSAYRLAGGPENIQYF. In nucleotides, the CDR3 is TGCAGTGCTTATAGACTAGCGGGAGGGCCTGAAAACATTCAGTACTTC.

This clonotype has at least ten counts. V and J are TRBV6-1 and TRBJ2-5; D not resolved. The CDR3 loop spans 14 amino acids. V was clipped by 3 bases and J by 4 bases, with 12 bases between them. In germline, CDR1 is MNHNS, CDR2 SASEGT. Written as DNA, the CDR3 is TGTGCCAGCAGTGAGGGCGACATACGAGAGACCCAGTACTTC. Protein product: CASSEGDIRETQYF.

This clonotype was counted ten times or more. This chain links TRBV7-6 with TRBJ1-5, with 9 bases lining up with TRBD1. Germline values: CDR1 SGHVS, CDR2 FNYEAQ. CDR3 length: 15 residues. V gave up 5 bases and J gave up 2 bases; unmatched junction bases: 4. Here the CDR3 DNA reads TGTGCCAGCAGCACAGGGGGCACAGGCAATCAGCCCCAGCATTTT. Amino acid sequence: CASSTGGTGNQPQHF.

This clonotype was found many times. V is TRBV20-1 and J is TRBJ1-1; the match to TRBD1 covers 8 bases. The CDR3 runs 16 residues. Germline CDR1 DFQATT, CDR2 SNEGSKA (reference sequence). V was clipped by 5 bases and J by 3 bases; unmatched bases: 14. In DNA, the CDR3 is TGCAGTGCTCCGTTCTTGTACAGGGGGATCGACACTGAAGCTTTCTTT. As protein: CSAPFLYRGIDTEAFF.

This clonotype showed up many times. V usage is TRBV5-1 and J usage is TRBJ1-1; unclear D gene. From germline, CDR1 is SGHRS and CDR2 YFSETQ. CDR3 length: 16 amino acids. Trimming pared 0 bases from V and 6 bases from J, leaving 18 bases between. The CDR3 bases are TGCGCCAGCAGCTTGGTAAACTTCTACGGAGATTCTGAAGCTTTCTTT. Translation gives CASSLVNFYGDSEAFF.

There are many counts of this clonotype. V is TRBV2 and J is TRBJ1-5, with D unresolved. This CDR3 is 14 amino acids long. Trimming shortened V by 3 bases and J by 4 bases, and 10 bases separated the two germline ends. Germline V gene lookup returns CDR1 SNHLY and CDR2 FYNNEI. This CDR3 is CASSERTGNQPQHF. The CDR3 DNA reads as TGTGCCAGCAGTGAGAGGACCGGAAATCAGCCCCAGCATTTT.

In the case of this clonotype: This may come from a read error, since a much larger clone is one base off. The chain uses TRBV6-5 and TRBJ1-2; D is ambiguous. CDR1 is MNHEY and CDR2 is SVGAGI in the germline V gene. The CDR3 loop spans 14 amino acids. The CDR3 DNA follows: TGTGCCAGCAGTTACTCGCCAGAGAACTATGACTACACCTTC. Translation gives CASSYSPENYDYTF.

There are many counts of this clonotype. The chain combines TRBV13 with TRBJ2-3, with D tentatively TRBD2 (7 bases). The CDR3 length is 16 residues. CDR1 and CDR2 (germline): PRHDT, FYEKMQ (reference sequence). Trimming removed 5 bases from V and 4 bases from J, with 19 bases in between. The CDR3 DNA follows: TGTGCCAGCAGCCGAGGGGGGGAGGAACCCGCAGATACGCAGTATTTT. It codes for CASSRGGEEPADTQYF. The full variable domain, completed using reference TRBV13 and TRBJ2-3, is AAGVIQSPRHLIKEKRETATLKCYPIPRHDTVYWYQQGPGQDPQFLISFYEKMQSDKGSIPDRFSAQQFSDYHSELNMSSLELGDSALYFCASSRGGEEPADTQYFGPGTRLTVL.

This clonotype was seen repeatedly, ten times or more. The chain couples TRBV4-3 to TRBJ2-3; D is ambiguous. This CDR3 comprises 15 residues. Between the trimmed V and J ends, which lost 0 bases and 2 bases, there was a span of 9 bases. CDR1 is LGHNA and CDR2 is YSLEER in the germline V gene. The CDR3 nucleotides read TGCGCCAGCAGCCAAGATCTCGGATACACAGATACGCAGTATTTT. Translated, it gives CASSQDLGYTDTQYF.

Concerning this clonotype itself: This sequence may be a read error, since a much larger clone differs from it by one base. The CDR3 loop reads CSAREGRGGATDTQYF. The CDR3 coding sequence is TGCAGTGCTAGAGAAGGCAGGGGGGGAGCCACAGATACGCAGTATTTT. The chain has TRBV20-1 and TRBJ2-3, with D perhaps assigned TRBD1 or TRBD2 (7 bases each). Per the germline V gene, CDR1 is DFQATT and CDR2 is SNEGSKA (reference sequence). CDR3 length equals 16 residues. V lost 0 bases and J lost 2, with 15 bases in between.

This clonotype was found many times. The chain uses TRBV5-1 and TRBJ2-1, with TRBD2 identical over 9 bases. The V gene's germline CDR1 is SGHRS and CDR2 YFSETQ. V trimming: 4 bases; J trimming: 9 bases; junction bases outside the gene matches: 8. There are 14 residues in the CDR3. The CDR3 nucleotides are TGCGCCAGCAGCCCCCGGACTAGCGAGAGTGAGCAGTTCTTC. It specifies CASSPRTSESEQFF.

This clonotype was picked up many times. The CDR3 DNA follows: TGTGCCAGCAGTCGGTTGGTAGCGAACACTGAAGCTTTCTTT. It yields the protein CASSRLVANTEAFF. V usage is TRBV5-4 and J usage is TRBJ1-1; D not resolved. CDR1 SGHNT and CDR2 YYREEE come from the germline V gene (reference sequence). Trimming took off 5 bases at V and 1 base at J, with 12 bases between the two ends. The CDR3 extends over 14 amino acids.

This clonotype occurred many times. This chain joins TRBV6-1 and TRBJ2-2, with 7 bases fitting TRBD2. In germline, CDR1 is MNHNS, CDR2 SASEGT. The CDR3 covers 16 residues. With V trimmed by 6 bases and J by 0 bases, 7 bases remained unmatched. Written as DNA, the CDR3 is TGTGCCAGCAGGACGGGAGGAACCCCGAACACCGGGGAGCTGTTTTTT. Protein: CASRTGGTPNTGELFF.

This clonotype was counted many times. The chain uses TRBV9 and TRBJ2-1; 10 nucleotides align to TRBD2. CDR1 is SGDLS and CDR2 is YYNGEE in the germline V gene. The CDR3 is made up of 14 amino acids. The trim removed 3 bases at V and 7 bases at J, leaving 4 bases unmatched. As DNA, the CDR3 is TGTGCCAGCAGCGCTAGCGGGAGTTGGAATGAGCAGTTCTTC. Protein sequence: CASSASGSWNEQFF.

The V and J genes are TRBV28 and TRBJ2-3, with D unresolved. CDR3 length: 13 amino acids. V lost 6 bases and J 2 bases, leaving 9 bases between the germline ends. Germline assignment: CDR1 MDHEN and CDR2 SYDVKM. The CDR3 is CASRDPYTDTQYF. The CDR3 DNA is TGTGCCAGCAGGGACCCCTACACAGATACGCAGTATTTT.

This clonotype has at least ten counts. The rearrangement uses TRBV20-1 and TRBJ2-2; TRBD2 aligns across 12 bases. The CDR3 has 15 residues. Germline V gene sequence: CDR1 DFQATT, CDR2 SNEGSKA (reference sequence). V lost 4 bases and J lost 4; bases outside the gene matches: 4. The CDR3 region is CSAILAGGGTGELFF. The CDR3 region has the DNA TGCAGTGCTATACTAGCGGGAGGAGGCACCGGGGAGCTGTTTTTT.

In its sample, this clonotype was seen many times. The chain employs TRBV12-3 or TRBV12-4 and TRBJ2-2, with D tentatively TRBD1 (5 bases). V was clipped by 3 bases and J by 0 bases, with 8 bases between them. The CDR3 contains 15 residues. The CDR3 DNA sequence: TGTGCCAGCAGTTTGGGGCAGCCGAACACCGGGGAGCTGTTTTTT. Translating gives CASSLGQPNTGELFF.